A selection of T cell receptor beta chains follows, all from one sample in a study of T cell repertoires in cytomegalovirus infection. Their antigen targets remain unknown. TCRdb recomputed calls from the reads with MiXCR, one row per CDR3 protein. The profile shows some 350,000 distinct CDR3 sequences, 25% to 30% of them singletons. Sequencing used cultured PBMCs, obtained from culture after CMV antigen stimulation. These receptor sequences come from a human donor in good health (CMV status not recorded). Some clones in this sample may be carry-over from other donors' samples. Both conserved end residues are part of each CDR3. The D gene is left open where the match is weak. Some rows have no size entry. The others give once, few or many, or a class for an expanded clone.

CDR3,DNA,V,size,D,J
CSARAHHGTEGGRGNEQFF,TGCAGTGCTAGAGCGCACCACGGTACAGAAGGGGGTAGAGGCAATGAGCAGTTCTTC,TRBV20-1,many,.,TRBJ2-1
CASSPPIRGLAKNIQYF,TGTGCCAGCTCACCACCGATCAGGGGGCTGGCCAAAAACATTCAGTACTTC,TRBV18,.,TRBD1,TRBJ2-4
CASSPRLGSYEQYF,TGTGCCAGTAGTCCCCGACTAGGCTCCTACGAGCAGTACTTC,TRBV19,.,.,TRBJ2-7
CASSLQGVLPEAFF,TGTGCCAGTAGCCTACAGGGCGTTCTGCCTGAAGCTTTCTTT,TRBV19,few,.,TRBJ1-1
CASSLWAVGTYEQYF,TGTGCCAGCAGTTTATGGGCGGTGGGTACCTACGAGCAGTACTTC,TRBV27,few,.,TRBJ2-7
CASGFVQGWGNQPQHF,TGTGCTAGTGGTTTTGTCCAGGGATGGGGCAATCAGCCCCAGCATTTT,TRBV12-5,few,.,TRBJ1-5
CASRFRTDTDTQYF,TGTGCCAGCAGGTTTAGGACGGACACAGATACGCAGTATTTT,TRBV6-1,few,.,TRBJ2-3
CASSGRLQSTDTQYF,TGTGCCAGCAGTGGGCGCCTACAAAGCACAGATACGCAGTATTTT,TRBV5-4,.,.,TRBJ2-3
CASSPWTGVTGELFF,TGTGCCAGCAGTCCCTGGACAGGGGTCACCGGGGAGCTGTTTTTT,TRBV27,.,TRBD1,TRBJ2-2
CASSLEGAVLGGYTF,TGTGCCAGCAGCTTAGAGGGAGCGGTTCTCGGGGGCTACACCTTC,TRBV7-2,few,.,TRBJ1-2
CASSEYRPDGYTF,TGTGCCAGCAGTGAATATCGGCCGGATGGCTACACCTTC,TRBV2,once,.,TRBJ1-2
CASSLGQGFVRYEQYF,TGTGCCAGCAGCTTAGGACAGGGGTTTGTACGCTACGAGCAGTACTTC,TRBV11-2,.,TRBD1,TRBJ2-7